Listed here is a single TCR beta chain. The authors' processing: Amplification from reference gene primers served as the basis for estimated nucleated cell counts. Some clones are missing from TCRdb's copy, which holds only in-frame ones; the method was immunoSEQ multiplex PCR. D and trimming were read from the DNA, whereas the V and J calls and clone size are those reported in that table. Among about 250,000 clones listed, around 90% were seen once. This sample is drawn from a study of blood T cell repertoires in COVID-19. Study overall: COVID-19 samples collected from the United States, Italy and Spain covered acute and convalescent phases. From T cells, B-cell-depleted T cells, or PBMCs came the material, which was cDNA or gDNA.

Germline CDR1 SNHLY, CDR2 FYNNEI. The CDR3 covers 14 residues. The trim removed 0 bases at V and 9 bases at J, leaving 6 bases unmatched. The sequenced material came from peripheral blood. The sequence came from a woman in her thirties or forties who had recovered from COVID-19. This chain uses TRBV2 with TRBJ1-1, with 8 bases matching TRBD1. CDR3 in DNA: TGTGCCAGCAGTGAAGCCGGGACAGGCCGTAAAGCTTTCTTT. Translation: CASSEAGTGRKAFF.